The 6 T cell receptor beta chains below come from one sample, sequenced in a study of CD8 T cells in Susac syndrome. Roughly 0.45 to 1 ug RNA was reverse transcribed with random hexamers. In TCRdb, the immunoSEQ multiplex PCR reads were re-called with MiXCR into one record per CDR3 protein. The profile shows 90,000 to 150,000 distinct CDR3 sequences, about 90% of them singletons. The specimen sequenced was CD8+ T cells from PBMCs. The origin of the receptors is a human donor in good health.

The CDR3 nucleotides are TGTGCCAGCAGCTTGGACAGTCGGAACGGTCGGCCCCAGCATTTT. This encodes CASSLDSRNGRPQHF. The J gene is TRBJ1-5, the V gene TRBV7-2, with a weak D call TRBD1 (6 bases). V lost 3 bases, J lost 9 bases, and 18 bases lay in between. The CDR3 runs to 15 residues. Germline values: CDR1 SGHTA, CDR2 FQGNSA.

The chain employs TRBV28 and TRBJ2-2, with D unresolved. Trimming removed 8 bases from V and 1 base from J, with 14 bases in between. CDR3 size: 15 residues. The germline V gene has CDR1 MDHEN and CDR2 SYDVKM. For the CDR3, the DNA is TGTGCCAGCCGCGTCATCCGAGGGAACACCGGGGAGCTGTTTTTT. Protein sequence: CASRVIRGNTGELFF.

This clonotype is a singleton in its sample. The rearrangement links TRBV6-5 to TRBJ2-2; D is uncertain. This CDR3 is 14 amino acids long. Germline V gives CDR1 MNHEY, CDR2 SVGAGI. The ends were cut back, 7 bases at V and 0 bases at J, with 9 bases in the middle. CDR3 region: CASTTLPNTGELFF. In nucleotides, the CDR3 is TGTGCCAGCACCACACTCCCGAACACCGGGGAGCTGTTTTTT.

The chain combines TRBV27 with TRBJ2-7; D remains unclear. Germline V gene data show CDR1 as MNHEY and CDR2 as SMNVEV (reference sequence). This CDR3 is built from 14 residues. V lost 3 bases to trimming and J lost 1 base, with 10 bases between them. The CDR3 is CASSLSRASYEQYF. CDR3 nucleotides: TGTGCCAGCAGTTTGTCCCGAGCTTCCTACGAGCAGTACTTC.

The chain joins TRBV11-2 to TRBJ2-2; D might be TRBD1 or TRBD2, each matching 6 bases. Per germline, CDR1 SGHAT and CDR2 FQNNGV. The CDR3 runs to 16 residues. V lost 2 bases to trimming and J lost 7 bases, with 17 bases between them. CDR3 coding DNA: TGTGCCAGCAGCTTATCCAGCTCGGGGGCTGTCGGGGAGCTGTTTTTT. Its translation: CASSLSSSGAVGELFF.

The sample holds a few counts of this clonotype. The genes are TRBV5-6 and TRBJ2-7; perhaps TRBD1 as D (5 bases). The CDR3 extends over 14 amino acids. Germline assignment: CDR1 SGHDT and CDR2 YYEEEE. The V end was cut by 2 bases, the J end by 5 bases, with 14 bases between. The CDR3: CASSFPRAGNEQYF. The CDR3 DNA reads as TGTGCCAGCAGCTTCCCCCGGGCAGGGAACGAGCAGTACTTC.